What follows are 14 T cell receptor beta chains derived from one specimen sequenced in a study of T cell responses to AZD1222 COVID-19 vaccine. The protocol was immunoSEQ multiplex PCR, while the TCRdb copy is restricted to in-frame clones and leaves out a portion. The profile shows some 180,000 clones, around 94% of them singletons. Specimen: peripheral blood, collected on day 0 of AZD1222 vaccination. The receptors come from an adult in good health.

The CDR3 DNA follows: TGTGCCAGTAGTATAGCTTCCACGGATAGCTCCTACGAGCAGTACTTC. Protein sequence: CASSIASTDSSYEQYF. J is TRBJ2-7 and V is TRBV19; no firm D call. Germline CDR1 is LNHDA and CDR2 is SQIVND (reference sequence). The CDR3 spans 16 residues. V was pared by 1 base and J by 0 bases, with 13 bases between.

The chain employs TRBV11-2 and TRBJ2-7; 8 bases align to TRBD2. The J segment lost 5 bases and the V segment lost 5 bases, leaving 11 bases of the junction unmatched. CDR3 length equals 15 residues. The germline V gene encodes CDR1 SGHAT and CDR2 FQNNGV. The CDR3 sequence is CASSLGLGEIHEQYF. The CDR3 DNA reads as TGTGCCAGCAGCCTGGGACTAGGTGAAATCCACGAGCAGTACTTC. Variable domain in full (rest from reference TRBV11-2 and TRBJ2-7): EAGVAQSPRYKIIEKRQSVAFWCNPISGHATLYWYQQILGQGPKLLIQFQNNGVVDDSQLPKDRFSAERLKGVDSTLKIQPAKLEDSAVYLCASSLGLGEIHEQYFGPGTRLTVT.

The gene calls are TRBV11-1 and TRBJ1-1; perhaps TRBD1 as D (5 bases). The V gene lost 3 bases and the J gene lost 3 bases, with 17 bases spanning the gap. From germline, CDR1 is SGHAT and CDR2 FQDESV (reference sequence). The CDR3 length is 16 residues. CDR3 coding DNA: TGTGCCAGCAGCTTGTGGTCGAGTAGGGGCGACACTGAAGCTTTCTTT. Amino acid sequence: CASSLWSSRGDTEAFF.

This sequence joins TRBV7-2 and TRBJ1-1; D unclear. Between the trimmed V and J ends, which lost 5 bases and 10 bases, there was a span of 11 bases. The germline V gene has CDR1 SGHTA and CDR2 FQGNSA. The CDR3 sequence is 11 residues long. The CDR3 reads CASSPQRGAFF. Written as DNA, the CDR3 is TGTGCCAGCAGCCCCCAGCGGGGAGCTTTCTTT.

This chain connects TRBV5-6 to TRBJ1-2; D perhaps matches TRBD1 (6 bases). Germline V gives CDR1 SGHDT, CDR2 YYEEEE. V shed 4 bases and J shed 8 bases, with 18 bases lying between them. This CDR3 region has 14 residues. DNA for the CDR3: TGTGCCAGCAGCCGTCGGGGGGGCCCCTTCGGCTACACCTTC. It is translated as CASSRRGGPFGYTF.

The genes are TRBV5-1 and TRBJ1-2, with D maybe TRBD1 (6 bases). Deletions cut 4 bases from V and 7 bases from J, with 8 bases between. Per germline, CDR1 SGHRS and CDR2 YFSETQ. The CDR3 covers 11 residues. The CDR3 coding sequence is TGCGCCAGCAGCAGGGGGTTTGGCTACACCTTC. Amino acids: CASSRGFGYTF. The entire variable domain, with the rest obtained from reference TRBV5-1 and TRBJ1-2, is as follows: KAGVTQTPRYLIKTRGQQVTLSCSPISGHRSVSWYQQTPGQGLQFLFEYFSETQRNKGNFPGRFSGRQFSNSRSEMNVSTLELGDSALYLCASSRGFGYTFGSGTRLTVV.

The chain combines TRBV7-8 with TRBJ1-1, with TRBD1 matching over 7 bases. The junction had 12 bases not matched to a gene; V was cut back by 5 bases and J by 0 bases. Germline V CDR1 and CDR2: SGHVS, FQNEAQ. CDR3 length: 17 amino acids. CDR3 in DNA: TGTGCCAGCAGCCCAGGGACAGCTGACCTTATGAACACTGAAGCTTTCTTT. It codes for CASSPGTADLMNTEAFF.

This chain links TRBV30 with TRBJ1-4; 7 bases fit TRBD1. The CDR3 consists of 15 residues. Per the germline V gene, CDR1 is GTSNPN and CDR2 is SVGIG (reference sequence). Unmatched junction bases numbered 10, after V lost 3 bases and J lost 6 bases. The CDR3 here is CAWSGKGGNHEKLFF. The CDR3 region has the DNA TGTGCCTGGAGCGGGAAAGGGGGCAATCATGAAAAACTGTTTTTT.

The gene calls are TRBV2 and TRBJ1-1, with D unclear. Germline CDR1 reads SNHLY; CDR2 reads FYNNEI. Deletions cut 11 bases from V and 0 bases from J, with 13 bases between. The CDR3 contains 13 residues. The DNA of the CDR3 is TGTGCCCTCCAGAAGGAGGTGAACACTGAAGCTTTCTTT. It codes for CALQKEVNTEAFF.

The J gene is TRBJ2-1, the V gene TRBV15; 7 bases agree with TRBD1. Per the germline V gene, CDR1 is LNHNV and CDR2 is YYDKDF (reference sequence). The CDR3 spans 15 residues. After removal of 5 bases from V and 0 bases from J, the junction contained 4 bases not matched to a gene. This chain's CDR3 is CATSFGTDSYNEQFF. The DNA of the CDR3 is TGTGCCACCAGCTTCGGGACAGACTCCTACAATGAGCAGTTCTTC.

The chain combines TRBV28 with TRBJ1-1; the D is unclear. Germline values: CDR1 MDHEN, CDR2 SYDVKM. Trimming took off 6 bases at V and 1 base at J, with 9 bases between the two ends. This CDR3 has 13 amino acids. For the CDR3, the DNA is TGTGCCAGCAGATTTAATGAGAACACTGAAGCTTTCTTT. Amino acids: CASRFNENTEAFF.

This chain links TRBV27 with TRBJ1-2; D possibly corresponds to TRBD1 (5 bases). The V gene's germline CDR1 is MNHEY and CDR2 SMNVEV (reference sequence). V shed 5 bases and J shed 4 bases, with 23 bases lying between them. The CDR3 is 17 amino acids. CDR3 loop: CASSVSGAEGLFYGYTF. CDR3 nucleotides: TGTGCCAGCAGTGTTAGCGGGGCAGAGGGTTTATTCTATGGCTACACCTTC.

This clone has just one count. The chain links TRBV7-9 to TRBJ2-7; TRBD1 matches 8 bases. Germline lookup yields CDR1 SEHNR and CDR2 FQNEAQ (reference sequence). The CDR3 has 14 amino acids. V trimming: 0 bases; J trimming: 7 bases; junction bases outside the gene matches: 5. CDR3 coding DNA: TGTGCCAGCAGCTTAGCGAATAACAGGGGGGAGCAGTACGTC. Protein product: CASSLANNRGEQYV.

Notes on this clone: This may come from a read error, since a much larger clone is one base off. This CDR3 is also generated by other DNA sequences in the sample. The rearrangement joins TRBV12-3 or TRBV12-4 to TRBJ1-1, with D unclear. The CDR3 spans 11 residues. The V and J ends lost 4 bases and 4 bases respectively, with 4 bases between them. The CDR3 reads CASSWGTEAFF. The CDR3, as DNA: TGTGCCAGCAGTTGGGGCACTGAAGCTTTCTTT.